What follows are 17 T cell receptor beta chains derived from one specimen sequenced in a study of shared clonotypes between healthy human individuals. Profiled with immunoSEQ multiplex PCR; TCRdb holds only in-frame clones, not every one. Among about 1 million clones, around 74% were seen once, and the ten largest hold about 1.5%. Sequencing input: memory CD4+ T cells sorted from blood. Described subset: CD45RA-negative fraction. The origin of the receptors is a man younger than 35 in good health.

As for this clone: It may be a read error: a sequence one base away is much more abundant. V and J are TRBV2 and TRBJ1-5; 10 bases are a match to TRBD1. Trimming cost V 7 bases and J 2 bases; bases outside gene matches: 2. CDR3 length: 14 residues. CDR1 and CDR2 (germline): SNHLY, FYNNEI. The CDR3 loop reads CASTGTGGNQPQHF. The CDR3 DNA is TGTGCCAGCACCGGGACAGGGGGCAATCAGCCCCAGCATTTT.

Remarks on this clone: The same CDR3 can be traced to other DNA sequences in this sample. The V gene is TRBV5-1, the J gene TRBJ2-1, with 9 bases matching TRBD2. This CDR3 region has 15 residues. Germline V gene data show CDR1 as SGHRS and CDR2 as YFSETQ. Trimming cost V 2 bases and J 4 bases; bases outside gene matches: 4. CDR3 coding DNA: TGCGCCAGCAGCTTAGGTCTAGCGGGATACAATGAGCAGTTCTTC. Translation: CASSLGLAGYNEQFF.

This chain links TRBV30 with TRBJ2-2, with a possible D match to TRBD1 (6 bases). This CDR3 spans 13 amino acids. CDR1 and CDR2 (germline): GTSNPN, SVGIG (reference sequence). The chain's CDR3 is CATVQGQSGELFF. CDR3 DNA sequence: TGTGCTACGGTGCAGGGGCAGAGCGGGGAGCTGTTTTTT.

This chain's CDR3 is CASSLVGTGGNEQFF. The CDR3 DNA is TGCGCCAGCAGCTTGGTCGGGACAGGGGGCAATGAGCAGTTCTTC. This rearrangement joins TRBV5-1 to TRBJ2-1; 11 bases align to TRBD1. The CDR3 has 15 residues. V gave up 0 bases and J gave up 6 bases; unmatched junction bases: 2. Germline assignment: CDR1 SGHRS and CDR2 YFSETQ. Filled out from reference TRBV5-1 and TRBJ2-1, the complete variable domain reads KAGVTQTPRYLIKTRGQQVTLSCSPISGHRSVSWYQQTPGQGLQFLFEYFSETQRNKGNFPGRFSGRQFSNSRSEMNVSTLELGDSALYLCASSLVGTGGNEQFFGPGTRLTVL.

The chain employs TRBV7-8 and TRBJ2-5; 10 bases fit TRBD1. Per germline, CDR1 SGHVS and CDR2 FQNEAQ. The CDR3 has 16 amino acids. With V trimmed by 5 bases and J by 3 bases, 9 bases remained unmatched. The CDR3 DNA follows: TGTGCCAGCAGCATACTGGGACAGGGGTCCAAAGAGACCCAGTACTTC. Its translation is CASSILGQGSKETQYF.

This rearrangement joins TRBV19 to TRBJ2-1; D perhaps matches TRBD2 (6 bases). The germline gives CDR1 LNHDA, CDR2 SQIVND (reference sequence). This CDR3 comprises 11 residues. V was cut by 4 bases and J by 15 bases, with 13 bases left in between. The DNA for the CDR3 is TGTGCCAGTAGTACTCGGGAGCGGCCGTTCTTC. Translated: CASSTRERPFF.

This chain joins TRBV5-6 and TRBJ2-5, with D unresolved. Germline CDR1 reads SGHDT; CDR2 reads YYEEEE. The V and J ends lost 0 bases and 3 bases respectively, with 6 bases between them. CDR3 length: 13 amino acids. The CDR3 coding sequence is TGTGCCAGCAGCTTGGGGTTTGAAGAGACCCAGTACTTC. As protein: CASSLGFEETQYF.

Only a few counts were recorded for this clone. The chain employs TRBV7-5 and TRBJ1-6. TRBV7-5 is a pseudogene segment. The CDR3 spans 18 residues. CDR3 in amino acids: CARSLARQKVDYNSPLHF. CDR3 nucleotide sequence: TGTGCCAGAAGCTTAGCACGCCAGAAGGTGGACTATAATTCACCCCTCCACTTT.

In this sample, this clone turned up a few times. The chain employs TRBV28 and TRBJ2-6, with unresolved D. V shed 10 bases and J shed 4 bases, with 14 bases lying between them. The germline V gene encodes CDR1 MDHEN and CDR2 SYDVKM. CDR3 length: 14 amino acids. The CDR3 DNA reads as TGTGCCACTAGATGGGGATCCGGGGCCAACGTCCTGACTTTC. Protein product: CATRWGSGANVLTF.

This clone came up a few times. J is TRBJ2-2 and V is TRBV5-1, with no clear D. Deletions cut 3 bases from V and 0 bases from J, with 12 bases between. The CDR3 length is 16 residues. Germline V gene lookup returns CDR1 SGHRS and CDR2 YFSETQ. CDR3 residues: CASSWAALTNTGELFF. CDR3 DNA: TGCGCCAGCAGCTGGGCAGCCCTCACGAACACCGGGGAGCTGTTTTTT.

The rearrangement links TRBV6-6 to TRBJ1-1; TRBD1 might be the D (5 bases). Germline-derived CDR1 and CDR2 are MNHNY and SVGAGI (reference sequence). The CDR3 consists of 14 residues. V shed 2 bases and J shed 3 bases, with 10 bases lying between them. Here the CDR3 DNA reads TGTGCCAGCAGTTACCGGTTAGGGGACACTGAAGCTTTCTTT. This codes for CASSYRLGDTEAFF.

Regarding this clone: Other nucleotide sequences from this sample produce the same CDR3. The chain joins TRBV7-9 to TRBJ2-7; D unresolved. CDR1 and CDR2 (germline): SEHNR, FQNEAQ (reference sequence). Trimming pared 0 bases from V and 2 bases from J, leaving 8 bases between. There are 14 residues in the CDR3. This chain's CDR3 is CASSLAGGPYEQYF. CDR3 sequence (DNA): TGTGCCAGCAGCTTAGCGGGCGGCCCCTACGAGCAGTACTTC.

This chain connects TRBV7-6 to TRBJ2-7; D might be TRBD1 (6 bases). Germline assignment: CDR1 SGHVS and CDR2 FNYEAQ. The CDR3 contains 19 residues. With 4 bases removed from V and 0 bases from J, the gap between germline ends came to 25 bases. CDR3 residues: CASSSNLFSNRDTSYEQYF. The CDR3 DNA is TGTGCCAGCAGCTCCAACTTGTTCAGCAACCGGGACACCTCCTACGAGCAGTACTTC.

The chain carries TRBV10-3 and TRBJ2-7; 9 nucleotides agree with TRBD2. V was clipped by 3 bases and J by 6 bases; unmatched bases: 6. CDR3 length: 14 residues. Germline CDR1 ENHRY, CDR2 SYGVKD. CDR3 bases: TGTGCCATCAGTGAAATAGCGGGAGTAGGCGAGCAGTACTTC. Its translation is CAISEIAGVGEQYF.

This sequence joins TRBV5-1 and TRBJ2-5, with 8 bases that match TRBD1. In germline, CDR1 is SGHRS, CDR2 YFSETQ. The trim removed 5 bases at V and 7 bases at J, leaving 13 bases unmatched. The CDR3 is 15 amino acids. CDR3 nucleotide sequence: TGCGCCAGCAGTCCGGACAGGGCAGGGGATGGGACCCAGTACTTC. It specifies CASSPDRAGDGTQYF.

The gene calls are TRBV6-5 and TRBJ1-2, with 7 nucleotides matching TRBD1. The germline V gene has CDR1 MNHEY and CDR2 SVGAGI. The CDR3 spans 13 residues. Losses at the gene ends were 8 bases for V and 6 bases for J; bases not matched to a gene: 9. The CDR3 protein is CASQTPTGDGYTF. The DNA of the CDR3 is TGTGCCAGCCAAACTCCAACAGGGGATGGCTACACCTTC.

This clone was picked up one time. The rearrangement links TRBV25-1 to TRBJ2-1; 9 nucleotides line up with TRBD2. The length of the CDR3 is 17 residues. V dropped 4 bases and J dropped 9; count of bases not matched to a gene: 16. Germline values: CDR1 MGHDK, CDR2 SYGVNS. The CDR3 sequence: CASSAPFGGRASIEQFF. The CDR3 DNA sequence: TGTGCCAGCAGTGCTCCCTTTGGCGGGAGGGCCAGTATTGAGCAGTTCTTC.